These 22 T cell receptor beta chains came from one sample sequenced in a study of cytomegalovirus exposure and HLA in healthy donors. The PCR used 60 Vbeta and 13 Jbeta primers. This table comes from immunoSEQ multiplex PCR, and its TCRdb copy is limited to in-frame clones, with some not included. Counted here are about 97,000 clones, over 80% occurring once; the ten biggest clones make up approximately 2.4%. Sequencing was done on a sample of PBMCs. All receptors come from a man aged 35-49 years in good health and CMV-seronegative.

V usage is TRBV6-5 and J usage is TRBJ2-5, with TRBD2 matching 11 bases. J gave up 5 bases and V 6 bases, and 8 bases lay outside the gene matches. Germline V CDR1 and CDR2: MNHEY, SVGAGI. This CDR3 has 15 amino acids. CDR3 nucleotide sequence: TGTGCCAGCAGCCCTCTAGCGGGGGGCTGGGAGACCCAGTACTTC. Its protein is CASSPLAGGWETQYF.

The chain is built from TRBV4-2 and TRBJ1-2; TRBD1 matches at 7 bases. The germline gives CDR1 LGHNA, CDR2 YNFKEQ. The CDR3 length is 16 residues. Losses at the gene ends were 0 bases for V and 4 bases for J; bases not matched to a gene: 8. CDR3 bases: TGTGCCAGCAGCCAAGAGGCAGGGGGATTGGGCTATGGCTACACCTTC. Translating it yields CASSQEAGGLGYGYTF.

The CDR3 bases are TGTGCCAGCAGTGAGGAGAATTACGAGCAGTACTTC. Protein product: CASSEENYEQYF. V and J are TRBV2 and TRBJ2-7, with unresolved D. The CDR3 totals 12 residues. V was pared by 3 bases and J by 4 bases, with 7 bases between. Germline CDR1 reads SNHLY; CDR2 reads FYNNEI.

V is TRBV7-2 and J is TRBJ2-3; the D gene is possibly TRBD2 (5 bases). The length of the CDR3 is 16 residues. Germline CDR1 is SGHTA and CDR2 is FQGNSA. V gave up 4 bases and J gave up 0 bases, with 14 bases separating them. The CDR3 nucleotides are TGTGCCAGCAGCTCCTTAGCGAGTTTAAGCACAGATACGCAGTATTTT. It specifies CASSSLASLSTDTQYF.

This rearrangement joins TRBV11-3 to TRBJ2-7; perhaps TRBD1 as D (6 bases). Per germline, CDR1 SGHNT and CDR2 YENEEA. V was pared by 5 bases and J by 5 bases, with 10 bases between. The CDR3 has 12 amino acids. CDR3 in amino acids: CASSVNRDEQYF. The CDR3 bases are TGTGCCAGCAGCGTAAACAGGGACGAGCAGTACTTC.

The chain combines TRBV9 with TRBJ1-1; D is possibly TRBD1 (5 bases). The germline V gene has CDR1 SGDLS and CDR2 YYNGEE. With 4 bases removed from V and 8 bases from J, the gap between germline ends came to 18 bases. This CDR3 comprises 14 residues. The CDR3 nucleotides read TGTGCCAGCAGCCCCAGCGACAGTGTGACCGAAGCTTTCTTT. This gives the protein CASSPSDSVTEAFF.

V usage is TRBV5-1 and J usage is TRBJ1-4; perhaps TRBD1 as D (6 bases). CDR3 length: 16 residues. CDR1 SGHRS and CDR2 YFSETQ come from the germline V gene. With 7 bases removed from V and 7 bases from J, the gap between germline ends came to 23 bases. CDR3 in amino acids: CASRPARGEGIEKLFF. The CDR3 DNA reads TGCGCCAGCCGCCCCGCCAGGGGCGAAGGGATTGAAAAACTGTTTTTT.

V usage is TRBV6-1 and J usage is TRBJ2-2; 7 bases line up with TRBD1. The CDR3 is made up of 14 amino acids. The V gene end was trimmed by 6 bases and the J gene end by 3 bases; junction bases not matched to a gene: 4. Germline-derived CDR1 and CDR2 are MNHNS and SASEGT. In DNA, the CDR3 is TGTGCCAGCAGGAGGGACAGATACACCGGGGAGCTGTTTTTT. Translation gives CASRRDRYTGELFF.

V and J are TRBV12-5 and TRBJ1-3; D is possibly TRBD1 (6 bases). Trimming pared 1 base from V and 2 bases from J, leaving 27 bases between. Looked up from germline, CDR1 is LGHNT and CDR2 is FRNRAP. CDR3 length equals 21 residues. For the CDR3, the DNA is TGTGCTAGTGGTTTGGAGACCAGGGGTCCCCCTTTATTCAGCCCTGGAAACACCATATATTTT. Amino acid sequence: CASGLETRGPPLFSPGNTIYF.

The V gene is TRBV9, the J gene TRBJ2-5; the match to TRBD2 covers 12 bases. J was trimmed by 1 base and V by 3 bases; bases with no gene match: 4. Germline-derived CDR1 and CDR2 are SGDLS and YYNGEE. This CDR3 contains 16 residues. CDR3 amino acids: CASSARGLAGQETQYF. CDR3 in DNA: TGTGCCAGCAGCGCGAGGGGACTAGCGGGCCAAGAGACCCAGTACTTC.

The chain uses TRBV6-1 and TRBJ2-3; 10 bases line up with TRBD2. The CDR3 is made up of 15 amino acids. The trim removed 5 bases at V and 5 bases at J, leaving 7 bases unmatched. Germline V gives CDR1 MNHNS, CDR2 SASEGT. The CDR3 sequence is CASSLGAGGKDTQYF. The CDR3 DNA reads as TGTGCCAGCAGTTTGGGAGCGGGGGGGAAAGATACGCAGTATTTT.

The V and J genes are TRBV21-1 and TRBJ1-6. TRBV21-1 is labeled a pseudogene. The CDR3 consists of 18 residues. CDR3 coding DNA: TGTGCCAGCAGCAAACGGGGTAGGGCTCTTGAGGTTGATTCACCCCTCCACTTT. Translated, it gives CASSKRGRALEVDSPLHF.

The chain has TRBV6-5 and TRBJ2-1, with D perhaps TRBD2 (5 bases). Looked up from germline, CDR1 is MNHEY and CDR2 is SVGAGI. The CDR3 is 15 amino acids. Trimming removed 5 bases at V and 4 bases at J, with 15 bases between. The CDR3 loop is CASSTPDRGYNEQFF. The CDR3 nucleotides are TGTGCCAGCAGTACTCCGGACCGGGGATACAATGAGCAGTTCTTC.

This rearrangement joins TRBV28 to TRBJ2-7; D is possibly TRBD1 (6 bases). V dropped 6 bases and J dropped 3 bases, with 18 bases sitting between them. CDR3 length: 15 residues. Per the germline V gene, CDR1 is MDHEN and CDR2 is SYDVKM. In DNA form, the CDR3 reads TGTGCCAGCAGCCTAATCGGCAGGGGACGCTACGAGCAGTACTTC. Residues: CASSLIGRGRYEQYF. Full variable domain (outside the CDR3, taken from reference TRBV28 and TRBJ2-7): DVKVTQSSRYLVKRTGEKVFLECVQDMDHENMFWYRQDPGLGLRLIYFSYDVKMKEKGDIPEGYSVSREKKERFSLILESASTNQTSMYLCASSLIGRGRYEQYFGPGTRLTVT.

This sequence joins TRBV10-3 and TRBJ2-1; 7 bases are a match to TRBD1. Trimming removed 0 bases from V and 4 bases from J; junction bases left unmatched: 6. CDR3 length: 16 amino acids. Germline lookup yields CDR1 ENHRY and CDR2 SYGVKD. The CDR3 reads CAISESGQGVYNEQFF. Here the CDR3 DNA reads TGTGCCATCAGTGAGTCGGGGCAGGGGGTGTACAATGAGCAGTTCTTC.

The rearrangement uses TRBV7-2 and TRBJ1-5, with unresolved D. V shed 1 base and J shed 9 bases, with 13 bases lying between them. Germline V lookup: CDR1 SGHTA, CDR2 FQGNSA. CDR3 length: 14 residues. The CDR3 region has the DNA TGTGCCAGCAGCTTAGTTGGCAGTCGGAGGCCCCAGCATTTT. Translated, it gives CASSLVGSRRPQHF.

This chain joins TRBV15 and TRBJ2-7, with D possibly TRBD2 on 7 matching bases. Germline V lookup: CDR1 LNHNV, CDR2 YYDKDF (reference sequence). The CDR3 contains 15 residues. V lost 1 base and J 5 bases, leaving 15 bases between the germline ends. In DNA form, the CDR3 reads TGTGCCACCAGCAGAGTTCCCGGGGGGCCGGACGAGCAGTACTTC. Translating it yields CATSRVPGGPDEQYF.

The CDR3 spells CASRWTSGAYEQYF. In DNA, the CDR3 is TGTGCCAGCCGTTGGACTAGCGGCGCCTACGAGCAGTACTTC. The rearrangement joins TRBV27 to TRBJ2-7, with 10 bases aligning to TRBD2. Per germline, CDR1 MNHEY and CDR2 SMNVEV (reference sequence). This CDR3 contains 14 residues. J was trimmed by 2 bases and V by 8 bases; bases with no gene match: 6.

The gene calls are TRBV9 and TRBJ1-2, with a weak D call TRBD1 (6 bases). The V gene's germline CDR1 is SGDLS and CDR2 YYNGEE. Trimming stripped 3 bases from V and 3 bases from J, with 18 bases between. The CDR3 loop spans 16 amino acids. DNA for the CDR3: TGTGCCAGCAGCGCCCCGTCAGGGGAAAGCGACTATGGCTACACCTTC. It translates to CASSAPSGESDYGYTF. The variable domain in full, with the rest retrieved from reference TRBV9 and TRBJ1-2, is DSGVTQTPKHLITATGQRVTLRCSPRSGDLSVYWYQQSLDQGLQFLIQYYNGEERAKGNILERFSAQQFPDLHSELNLSSLELGDSALYFCASSAPSGESDYGYTFGSGTRLTVV.

The rearrangement links TRBV5-1 to TRBJ2-1; 8 bases match TRBD1. CDR1 and CDR2 (germline): SGHRS, YFSETQ. V lost 3 bases to trimming and J lost 5 bases; unmatched junction nucleotides: 13. The CDR3 runs 17 residues. CDR3 coding DNA: TGCGCCAGCAGCTCCCCACTGGACAGGGAGCTTAACAATGAGCAGTTCTTC. It encodes CASSSPLDRELNNEQFF.

Of note for this clone: Its ends do not fully match the called genes, so a read error is possible. The rearrangement joins TRBV7-9 to TRBJ1-4; a possible D gene is TRBD1 (6 bases). The CDR3 consists of 16 residues. In germline, CDR1 is SEHNR, CDR2 FQNEAQ (reference sequence). The CDR3, as DNA: TGTTCCAGCAGCTTAGCCTGGACAGAAACTAATGAAAAACTGTTTTTT. As protein: CSSSLAWTETNEKLFF.

V usage is TRBV10-1 and J usage is TRBJ2-1; D remains unclear. Trimming stripped 5 bases from V and 3 bases from J, with 8 bases between. The length of the CDR3 is 13 residues. The germline CDR1 and CDR2 sequences are WNHNN and SYGVQD (reference sequence). CDR3 loop: CASSLANYNEQFF. The CDR3 DNA reads TGCGCCAGCAGTCTGGCCAACTACAATGAGCAGTTCTTC.